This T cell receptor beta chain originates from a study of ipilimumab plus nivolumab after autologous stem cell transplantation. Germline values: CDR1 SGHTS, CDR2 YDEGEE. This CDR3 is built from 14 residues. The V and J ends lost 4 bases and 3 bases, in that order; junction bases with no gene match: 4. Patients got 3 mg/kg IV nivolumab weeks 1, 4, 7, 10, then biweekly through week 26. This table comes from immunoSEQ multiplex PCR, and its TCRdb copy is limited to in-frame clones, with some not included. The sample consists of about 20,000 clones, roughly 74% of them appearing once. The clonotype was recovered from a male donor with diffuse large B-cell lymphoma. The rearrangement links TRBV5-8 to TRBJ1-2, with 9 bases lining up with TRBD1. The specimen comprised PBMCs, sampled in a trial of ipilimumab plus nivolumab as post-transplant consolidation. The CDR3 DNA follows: TGTGCCAGCAGCCGGGGACAGGGACACTATGGCTACACCTTC. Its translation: CASSRGQGHYGYTF.